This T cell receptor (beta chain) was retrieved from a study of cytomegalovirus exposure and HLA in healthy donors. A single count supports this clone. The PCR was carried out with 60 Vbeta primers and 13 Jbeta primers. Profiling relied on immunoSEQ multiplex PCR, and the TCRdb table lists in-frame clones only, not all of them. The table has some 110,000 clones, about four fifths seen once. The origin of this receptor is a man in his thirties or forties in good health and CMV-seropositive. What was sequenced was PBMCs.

CDR3 sequence (DNA): TGTGCCAGTAGTATAAAATTAGGGGCCCTCGATTACGAGCAGTACTTC. Translating it yields CASSIKLGALDYEQYF. The chain is built from TRBV19 and TRBJ2-7; a weak D match, TRBD1 (5 bases). This CDR3 region has 16 residues. Germline CDR1 is LNHDA and CDR2 is SQIVND (reference sequence). Trimming cost V 2 bases and J 4 bases, with 18 bases left between them.